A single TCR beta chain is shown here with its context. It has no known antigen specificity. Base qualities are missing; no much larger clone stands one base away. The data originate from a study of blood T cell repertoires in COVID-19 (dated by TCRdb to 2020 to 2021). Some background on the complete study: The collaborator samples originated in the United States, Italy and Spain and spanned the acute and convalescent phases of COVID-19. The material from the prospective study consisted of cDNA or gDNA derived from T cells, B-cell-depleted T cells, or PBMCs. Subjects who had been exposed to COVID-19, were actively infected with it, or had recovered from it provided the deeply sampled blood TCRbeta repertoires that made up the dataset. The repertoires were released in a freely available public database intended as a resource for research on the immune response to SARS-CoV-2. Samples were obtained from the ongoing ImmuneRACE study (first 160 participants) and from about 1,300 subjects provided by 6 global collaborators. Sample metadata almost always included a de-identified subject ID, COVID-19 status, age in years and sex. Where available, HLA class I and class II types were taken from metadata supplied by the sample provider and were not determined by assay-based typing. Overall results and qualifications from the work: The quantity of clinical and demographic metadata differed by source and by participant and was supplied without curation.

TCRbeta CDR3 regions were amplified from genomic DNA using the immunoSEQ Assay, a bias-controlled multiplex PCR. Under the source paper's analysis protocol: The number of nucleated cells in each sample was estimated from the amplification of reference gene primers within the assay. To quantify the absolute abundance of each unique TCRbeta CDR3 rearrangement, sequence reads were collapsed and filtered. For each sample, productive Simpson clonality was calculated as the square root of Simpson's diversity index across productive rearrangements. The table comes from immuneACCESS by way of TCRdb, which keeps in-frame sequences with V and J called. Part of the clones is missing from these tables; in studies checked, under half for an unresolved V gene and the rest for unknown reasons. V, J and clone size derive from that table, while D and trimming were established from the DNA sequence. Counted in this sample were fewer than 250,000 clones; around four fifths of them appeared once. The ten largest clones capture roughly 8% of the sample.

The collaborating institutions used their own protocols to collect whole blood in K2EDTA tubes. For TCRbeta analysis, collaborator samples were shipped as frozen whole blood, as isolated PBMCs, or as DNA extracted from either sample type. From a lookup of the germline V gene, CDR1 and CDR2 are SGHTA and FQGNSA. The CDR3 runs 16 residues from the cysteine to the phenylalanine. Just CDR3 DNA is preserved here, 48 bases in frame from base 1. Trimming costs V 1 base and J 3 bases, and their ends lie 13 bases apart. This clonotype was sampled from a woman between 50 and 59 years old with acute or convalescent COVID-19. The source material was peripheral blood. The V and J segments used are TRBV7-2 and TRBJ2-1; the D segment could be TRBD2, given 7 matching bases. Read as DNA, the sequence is TGTGCCAGCAGCTTAGAAGGGGGAGGGGTCTACAATGAGCAGTTCTTC. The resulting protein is CASSLEGGGVYNEQFF.